This TCR beta chain stems from a study of shared clonotypes between healthy human individuals (dated by TCRdb to the early 2020s). Study-level background: Two women and three men aged 18 to 49 years were included in the cohort. Blood TCR repertoires of roughly 5 healthy adults were deeply sequenced to estimate repertoire size and the extent of clonotype sharing between individuals. Between about 0.8 and 9.5 billion PBMCs per donor were obtained by leukapheresis. To increase sequencing depth and limit assay-specific biases, TCR repertoire library preparation and sequencing were carried out by different laboratories using diverse techniques. Per donor, three plates each were used for CD4 naive and CD4 memory, two for CD8 naive, and one for CD8 memory. The paper's findings and limits, for the study overall: Sampling was limited to blood, and TCR repertoires in tissue likely differ from TCR repertoires in blood. Rarefaction of sorted-subset datasets indicated incomplete sequencing despite the large sequencing depth. Compared with non-shared clonotypes, clonotypes shared by all four sorted-subset donors had higher generation probabilities. The small number of donors limited the genetic and exposure-history diversity represented. Based on pairwise subsampling, the degree of clonotype sharing among donors was expected to be affected by sequencing depth. Sharing across several donors was observed for approximately 4.6% of naive CD4, over 3% of naive CD8, around 2.5% of memory CD4, and approximately 0.41% of memory CD8 clonotypes. Estimated clonotype richness was generally larger for naive than for memory subsets.

The donors were healthy, HIV-negative adults with no recently reported acute infections or vaccinations. All donors were Caucasian adults living in Nashville, Tennessee, USA. Magnetic negative selection was used to enrich CD4+ T cells, after which naive cells were positively selected on CD45RA and the negative fraction became the memory subset. Blood was collected by leukapheresis, and PBMCs were isolated by Ficoll-Histopaque density gradient centrifugation and then cryopreserved in liquid nitrogen vapor phase. Analytical flow cytometry was used to check the purity and quantity of each magnetically sorted T cell population. From each sorted fraction, genomic DNA was isolated and quantified by UV absorbance on a Nanodrop 2000c. The CDR3 contains 17 residues, cysteine and phenylalanine counted. The DNA shown is the 51-base CDR3, in frame from base 1. The germline V gene (reference sequence) sets CDR1 to LNHNV and CDR2 to YYDKDF. V ends up 0 bases short and J 9 bases short, with an unmatched junction base count of 14.

Using the deep immunoSEQ assay, multiplex PCR amplified TCR CDR3 regions from genomic DNA. Genomic DNA extracted from each cell subset was distributed evenly over all wells of several immunoSEQ 96-well plates, and each plate served as one replicate. For sorted subsets, approximately 200 ng of genomic DNA, equivalent to roughly 30,000 T cell genomes, went into each replicate PCR. Purified libraries were quantified with a Qubit 3.0 fluorometer, sized on a Bioanalyzer 2100, and re-quantified with the KAPA Library Quantification kit. Every immunoSEQ 96-well plate was sequenced on a dedicated single-read 150-cycle Illumina NextSeq 550 flow cell. Per the authors' processing: Because the immunoSEQ output included only junctional sequences and no quality scores, the filtering could not be the same as the filtering used for full-length reads. To assign V/J genes and CDR3, sequences were annotated using PyIR, a Python wrapper for IgBLAST v1.9, with IMGT germline references. Reads were removed for weak V/J assignments (E-value above 1e-6), missing CDR3, stop codons, out-of-frame junctions, or ambiguous translated residues. V3J clonotypes were defined by identical inferred V gene, J gene, and CDR3 amino acid sequence. Percentage overlap between repertoires was calculated by dividing the number of shared unique clonotypes by the size of the smaller repertoire. RTK rarefaction, the Chao1 estimator, and Recon v2.1 estimates of unobserved clonotypes were used to assess repertoire richness. Generation probabilities for all TCRbeta clonotypes obtained by the gDNA method from several donors were computed using OLGA. What TCRdb holds here is the immuneACCESS table cut down to in-frame rearrangements. Part of the clones is not present; checked against another copy, under half of the missing clones reflect an unresolved V gene, and the others are unexplained. That table is the source of V, J and clone size, and D and trimming were worked out from the DNA. This sample comprises about 2.5 million clones, 92% of them detected only once. The ten largest make up about 0.36% of the sample.

Comment on this clone: Its target antigen remains unknown. No base quality information exists; no much larger clone differs at one position.

Recombination joined TRBV15 with TRBJ2-1; 7 nucleotides in the junction match TRBD2. This receptor was obtained from a man between 18 and 35 years old in good health. Some clones in this sample may be carry-over from other donors' samples. The specimen was naive CD4+ T cells from PBMCs. The cell subset or site label, read with the paper, signifies: CD45RA+ positively selected. This receptor has the CDR3 CATSRDSLREQRSEQFF. The sequenced DNA: TGTGCCACCAGCAGAGATTCCCTGCGGGAGCAAAGATCTGAGCAGTTCTTC. The variable domain in full, with residues beyond the CDR3 obtained from the reference TRBV15 and TRBJ2-1 genes, is DAMVIQNPRYQVTQFGKPVTLSCSQTLNHNVMYWYQQKSSQAPKLLFHYYDKDFNNEADTPDNFQSRRPNTSFCFLDIRSPGLGDTAMYLCATSRDSLREQRSEQFFGPGTRLTVL.